This is a list of T cell receptor beta chains from one sample in a study of cytomegalovirus exposure and HLA in healthy donors. TCRdb's table, derived via immunoSEQ multiplex PCR, lists solely in-frame clones and lacks some. In the table there are 90,000 to 95,000 clones, more than 75% of which are singletons. Material for sequencing was PBMCs. These receptors originate from a man aged 18 to 35 in good health and CMV-seronegative. CDR3s include the opening cysteine and the closing phenylalanine or tryptophan. The D gene is left open where the match is weak. Clone size is shown for a subset of rows, as once, few, many or a class of expanded clone.

v_call	clone_size	j_call	d_call	cdr3_aa
TRBV18	.	TRBJ1-1	.	CASTRQTQTEAFF
TRBV5-6	few	TRBJ1-1	.	CASSSNWNTEAFF
TRBV5-1	few	TRBJ2-7	.	CASSLGGYEQYF
TRBV6-5	.	TRBJ1-2	.	CASTQFGQQFYGYTF
TRBV19	.	TRBJ1-2	.	CASSIDGRVAGYTF
TRBV13	few	TRBJ1-4	.	CASSLRASGEKLFF
TRBV9	.	TRBJ2-2	.	CASSEPGSTGELFF
TRBV5-6	few	TRBJ1-2	.	CASSLGRDSYGYTF
TRBV5-1	.	TRBJ1-6	.	CASSFGAGDSPLHF
TRBV27	.	TRBJ2-4	.	CASSLRGSIQYF
TRBV27	once	TRBJ2-7	.	CASSLYRDLEQYF
TRBV29-1	few	TRBJ1-2	TRBD1	CSVSTGWDYGYTF
TRBV4-1	.	TRBJ2-1	TRBD1	CASRFVDRGLNNEQFF